The source of this T cell receptor (beta chain) is a study of blood T cell repertoires in COVID-19. Study background: Sites across the United States, Italy and Spain contributed samples from acute and convalescent COVID-19.

Original methodology: The assay estimated nucleated cells by amplifying reference gene primers. TCRdb keeps only in-frame clones here, not all; method: immunoSEQ multiplex PCR. V and J calls and clone size follow that table, whereas D and trimming were derived from the DNA. The sample records more than 100,000 clones, over 65% being singletons. This CDR3 comprises 17 residues. V lost 0 bases and J 4 bases, leaving 15 bases between the germline ends. Germline V CDR1 and CDR2: KGHSH, LQKENI. The chain employs TRBV18 and TRBJ2-2, with D unresolved. The receptor's source is a human donor in a cohort sampled during active COVID-19. Sequencing was carried out using peripheral blood. The CDR3 spells CASSPPSKAITTGELFF. The CDR3 coding sequence is TGTGCCAGCTCACCACCTAGTAAAGCTATAACCACCGGGGAGCTGTTTTTT.